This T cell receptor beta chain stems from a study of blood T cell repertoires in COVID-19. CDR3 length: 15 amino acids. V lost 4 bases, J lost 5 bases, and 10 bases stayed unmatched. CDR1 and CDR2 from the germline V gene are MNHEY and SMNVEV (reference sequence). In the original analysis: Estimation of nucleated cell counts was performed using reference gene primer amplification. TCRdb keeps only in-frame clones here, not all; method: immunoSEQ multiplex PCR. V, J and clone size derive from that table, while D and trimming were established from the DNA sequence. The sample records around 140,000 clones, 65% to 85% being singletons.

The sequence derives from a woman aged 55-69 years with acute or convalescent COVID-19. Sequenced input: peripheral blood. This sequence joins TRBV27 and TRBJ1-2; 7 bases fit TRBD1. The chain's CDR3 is CASSSIVGTAYGYTF. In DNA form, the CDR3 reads TGTGCCAGCAGTTCAATCGTCGGGACAGCATATGGCTACACCTTC.